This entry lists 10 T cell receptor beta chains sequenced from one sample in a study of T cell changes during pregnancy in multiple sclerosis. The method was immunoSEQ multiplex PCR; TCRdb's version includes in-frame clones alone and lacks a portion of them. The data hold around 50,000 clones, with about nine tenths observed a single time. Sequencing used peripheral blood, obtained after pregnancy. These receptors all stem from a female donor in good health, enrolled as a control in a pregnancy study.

CDR3 sequence reads: CASSLGTGVHSSYEQYF. CDR3 bases: TGTGCCAGCAGCTTAGGGACAGGGGTCCATAGCTCCTACGAGCAGTACTTC. The chain links TRBV5-5 to TRBJ2-7; TRBD1 matches at 10 bases. The CDR3 is made up of 17 amino acids. V was pared by 2 bases and J by 0 bases, with 8 bases of the junction left unmatched. Germline V gene sequence: CDR1 SGHKS, CDR2 YYEKEE (reference sequence).

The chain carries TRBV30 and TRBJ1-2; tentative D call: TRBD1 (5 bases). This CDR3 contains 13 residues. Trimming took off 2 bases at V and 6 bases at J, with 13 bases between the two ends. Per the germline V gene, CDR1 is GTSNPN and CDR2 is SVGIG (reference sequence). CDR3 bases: TGTGCCTGGAGTCCCAACAGGAATAATGGCTACACCTTC. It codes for CAWSPNRNNGYTF.

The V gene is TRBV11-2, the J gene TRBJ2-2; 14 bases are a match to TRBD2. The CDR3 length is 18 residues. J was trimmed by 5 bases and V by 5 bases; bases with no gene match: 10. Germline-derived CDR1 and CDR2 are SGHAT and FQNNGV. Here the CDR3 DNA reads TGTGCCAGCAGCGGGGAGGGACTAGCGGGGGCCAGAACCGGGGAGCTGTTTTTT. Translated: CASSGEGLAGARTGELFF. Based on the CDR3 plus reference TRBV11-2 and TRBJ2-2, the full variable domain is EAGVAQSPRYKIIEKRQSVAFWCNPISGHATLYWYQQILGQGPKLLIQFQNNGVVDDSQLPKDRFSAERLKGVDSTLKIQPAKLEDSAVYLCASSGEGLAGARTGELFFGEGSRLTVL.

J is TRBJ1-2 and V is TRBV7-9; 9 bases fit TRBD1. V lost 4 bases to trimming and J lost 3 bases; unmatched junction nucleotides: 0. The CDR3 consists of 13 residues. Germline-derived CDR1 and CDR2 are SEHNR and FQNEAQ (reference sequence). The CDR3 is CASSWDRDYGYTF. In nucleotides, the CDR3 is TGTGCCAGCAGCTGGGACAGGGACTATGGCTACACCTTC.

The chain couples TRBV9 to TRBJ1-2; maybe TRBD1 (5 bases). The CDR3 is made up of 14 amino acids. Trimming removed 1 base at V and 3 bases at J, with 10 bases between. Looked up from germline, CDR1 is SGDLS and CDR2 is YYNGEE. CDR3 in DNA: TGTGCCAGCAGCGTAACAGGCCGCGACTATGGCTACACCTTC. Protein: CASSVTGRDYGYTF.

The CDR3 DNA reads TGTGCCAGCAGTGTTCGACAGGCCCAAGAGACCCAGTACTTC. This gives the protein CASSVRQAQETQYF. The chain joins TRBV27 to TRBJ2-5, with D maybe TRBD1 (6 bases). Germline V lookup: CDR1 MNHEY, CDR2 SMNVEV (reference sequence). This CDR3 region has 14 residues. The V and J ends lost 5 bases and 1 base respectively, with 11 bases between them.

The CDR3 nucleotides read TGTGCCAGCAGCTTAGACCTGAGGAACTATGGCTACACCTTC. It codes for CASSLDLRNYGYTF. The chain carries TRBV7-8 and TRBJ1-2; D gene ambiguous. From germline, CDR1 is SGHVS and CDR2 FQNEAQ. The V and J ends lost 1 base and 2 bases respectively, with 8 bases between them. This CDR3 comprises 14 residues.

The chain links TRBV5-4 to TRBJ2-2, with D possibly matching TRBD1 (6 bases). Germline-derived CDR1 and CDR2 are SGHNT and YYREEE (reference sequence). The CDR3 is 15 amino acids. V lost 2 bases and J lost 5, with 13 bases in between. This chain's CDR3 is CASSFGDRRTGELFF. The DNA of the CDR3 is TGTGCCAGCAGCTTCGGCGACAGGCGGACCGGGGAGCTGTTTTTT.

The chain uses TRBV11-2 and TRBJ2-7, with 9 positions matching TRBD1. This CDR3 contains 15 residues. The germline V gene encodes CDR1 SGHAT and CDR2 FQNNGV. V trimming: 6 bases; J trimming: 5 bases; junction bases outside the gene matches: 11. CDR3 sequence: CASSRDRVGLDEQYF. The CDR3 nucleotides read TGTGCCAGCAGTCGGGACAGGGTAGGGCTAGACGAGCAGTACTTC.

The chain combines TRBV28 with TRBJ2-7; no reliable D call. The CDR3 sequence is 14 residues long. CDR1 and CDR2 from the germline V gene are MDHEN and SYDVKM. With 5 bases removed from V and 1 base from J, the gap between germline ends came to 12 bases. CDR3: CASSPMGLSYEQYF. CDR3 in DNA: TGTGCCAGCAGTCCCATGGGCCTATCCTACGAGCAGTACTTC.